This record covers a single T cell receptor (beta chain). This table comes from immunoSEQ multiplex PCR, and its TCRdb copy is limited to in-frame clones, with some not included. The profile covers around 220,000 clones, with about 88% appearing a single time and roughly a tenth taken by the ten largest. This specimen comes from a study of blood T cell repertoires in COVID-19. J lost 4 bases, V lost 2 bases, and 2 bases had no gene match. The CDR3 sequence is 15 residues long. Germline V CDR1 and CDR2: MRHNA, SNTAGT. Sequences were obtained from peripheral blood. The clonotype was recovered from a woman aged 45-60 years with COVID-19, enrolled during active disease. The genes are TRBV6-4 and TRBJ2-3; 11 bases match TRBD2. CDR3 amino acids: CASSDVAGGADTQYF. CDR3 DNA: TGTGCCAGCAGTGACGTAGCGGGGGGGGCAGATACGCAGTATTTT.